This T cell receptor beta chain was recovered during a study of blood T cell repertoires in COVID-19. Enrollment of patients from Seattle took place during active infection, with longitudinal follow-up. This CDR3 is 16 amino acids long. V shed 2 bases and J shed 0 bases, with 11 bases lying between them. CDR1 SGHTA and CDR2 FQGNSA come from the germline V gene. The authors' processing: Amplified reference gene primers provided the basis for estimating nucleated cell counts. The data were produced by immunoSEQ multiplex PCR, yet TCRdb's version contains in-frame clones alone and is incomplete. From that table come the V and J calls and clone size; the DNA was used to work out D and trimming. The table records approximately 500,000 clones, approximately 89% of them present only once.

Sequences were obtained from peripheral blood. The chain carries TRBV7-2 and TRBJ2-1; the D is unclear. The TCR comes from a man aged 18 to 35 with COVID-19, enrolled during active disease. CDR3 in amino acids: CASSLYWRSSYNEQFF. The DNA for the CDR3 is TGTGCCAGCAGCTTATATTGGCGGAGCTCCTACAATGAGCAGTTCTTC.